This section outlines one T cell receptor beta chain sequence together with its context. Its cognate antigen is unknown. CDR1 and CDR2 from the germline V gene are MNHEY and SVGAGI. The V end was cut by 5 bases, the J end by 3 bases, with 14 bases between. CDR3 size: 15 residues. The data stem from a study of response to subunit inactivated influenza vaccine. Study observations and caveats: The authors suggested that few new T cells are recruited per seasonal influenza vaccination.

TCRdb reprocessed the RT-PCR reads via MiXCR and lists one record per CDR3 protein. Of 710,000 or so distinct CDR3 sequences listed, around 16% were seen once; the top ten hold roughly 12%. The sequence was obtained from a man aged 50-59 years who received an inactivated influenza vaccine. The specimen comprised PBMCs from blood, sampled about 11 days after vaccination. The rearrangement links TRBV6-5 to TRBJ1-3; D perhaps matches TRBD1 (5 bases). The CDR3 nucleotides read TGTGCCAGCAGTCAACTCGGACAACTTGGAAACACCATATATTTT. Amino acid sequence: CASSQLGQLGNTIYF.